This TCR beta chain was obtained from a study of blood T cell repertoires in COVID-19. Study-level background: Acute and convalescent COVID-19 samples came from the United States, Italy and Spain. The cDNA or gDNA used as material had been derived from T cells, B-cell-depleted T cells, or PBMCs.

Original methodology: Researchers report that nucleated cell counts were estimated from reference gene primer amplification. TCRdb's table, derived via immunoSEQ multiplex PCR, lists solely in-frame clones and lacks some. The V and J calls and the clone size are those of that table, but D and trimming were determined from the DNA. The sample lists over 200,000 clones, roughly 80% occurring once. The sequence was collected from a human donor in a cohort sampled during active COVID-19. The specimen was peripheral blood.

As DNA, the CDR3 is TGTGCCAGCAGTCCCGGGACAGCTTACACCGGGGAGCTGTTTTTT. As protein: CASSPGTAYTGELFF. V and J are TRBV28 and TRBJ2-2; 7 bases match TRBD1. The CDR3 totals 15 residues. Per the germline V gene, CDR1 is MDHEN and CDR2 is SYDVKM. Trimming at V came to 5 bases and at J to 3 bases, leaving 6 bases not matched to a gene.